This TCR beta chain was profiled in a study of T cell repertoires in cytomegalovirus infection. Study in general: Public TCR beta signatures marked donors with CMV infection and the matching HLA.

Findings and limits, study-wide: The ex vivo response showed dominance by HLA-C-restricted CMV-specific TCR beta clonotypes. Cumulative public TCR beta family frequency identified carriers of CMV plus the relevant HLA.

As regards this clonotype: The antigen remains undetermined.

TCRdb passed the reads through MiXCR, listing each CDR3 protein once. The table shows some 250,000 distinct CDR3 sequences, with 8% to 9.5% occurring only once. Germline CDR1 MNHEY, CDR2 SVGEGT. V lost 6 bases and J lost 7; bases outside the gene matches: 8. The CDR3 length is 15 residues. The clonotype comes from a human donor in good health (CMV status not recorded). Some clones in this sample may be carry-over from other donors' samples. J is TRBJ2-1 and V is TRBV6-2 or TRBV6-3; 11 bases fit TRBD2. The sequencing input was PBMCs. This chain's CDR3 is CASRGSGGASNEQFF. The DNA of the CDR3 is TGTGCCAGCAGGGGTAGCGGGGGGGCGAGTAATGAGCAGTTCTTC.